The clone carrying this T cell receptor (beta chain) was seen repeatedly, ten times or more. Antigen: not known. This specimen comes from a study of response to subunit inactivated influenza vaccine. The CDR3 runs 17 residues. V lost 2 bases, J lost 0 bases, and 14 bases lay in between. TCRdb re-analysed the RT-PCR reads in MiXCR, keeping a single row per CDR3 protein. The sample lists a few hundred thousand distinct CDR3 sequences; just over 20% were seen once. Study outcomes and limitations: Only a handful of new T cells, the authors suggested, are recruited with each seasonal influenza vaccination.

The sequencing used PBMCs from blood, collected approximately 22 months after vaccination. The origin of this receptor is a man aged 50-75 years who received an inactivated influenza vaccine. This chain uses TRBV12-3 or TRBV12-4 with TRBJ1-3; D call uncertain. The CDR3 spells CASSLRPLDTSGNTIYF. In nucleotides, the CDR3 is TGTGCCAGCAGTTTACGCCCCCTCGACACCTCTGGAAACACCATATATTTT.